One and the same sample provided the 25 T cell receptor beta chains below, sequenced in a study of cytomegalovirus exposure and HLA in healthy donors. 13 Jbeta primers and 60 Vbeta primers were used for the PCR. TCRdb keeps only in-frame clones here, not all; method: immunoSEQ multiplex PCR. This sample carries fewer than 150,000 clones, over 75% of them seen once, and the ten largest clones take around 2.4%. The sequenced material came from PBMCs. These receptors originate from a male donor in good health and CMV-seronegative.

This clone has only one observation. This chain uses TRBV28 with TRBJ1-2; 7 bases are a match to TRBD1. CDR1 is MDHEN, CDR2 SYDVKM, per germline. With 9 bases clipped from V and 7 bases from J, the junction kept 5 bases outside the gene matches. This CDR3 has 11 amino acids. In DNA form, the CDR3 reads TGTGCCAGTACAGGGGTTAGTGGCTACACCTTC. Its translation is CASTGVSGYTF.

CDR3 sequence reads: CASSLDGTGGNTEAFF. CDR3 bases: TGTGCCAGCAGCTTAGATGGGACAGGGGGTAACACTGAAGCTTTCTTT. The rearrangement joins TRBV7-2 to TRBJ1-1; 11 nucleotides match TRBD1. Trimming removed 1 base from V and 2 bases from J; junction bases left unmatched: 3. In germline, CDR1 is SGHTA, CDR2 FQGNSA. This CDR3 region has 16 residues.

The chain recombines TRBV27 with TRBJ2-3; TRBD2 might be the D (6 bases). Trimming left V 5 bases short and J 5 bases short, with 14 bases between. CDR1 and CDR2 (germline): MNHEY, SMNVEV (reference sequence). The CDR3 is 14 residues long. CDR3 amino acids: CASSESPGEDTQYF. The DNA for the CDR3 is TGTGCCAGCAGTGAATCCCCGGGGGAAGATACGCAGTATTTT.

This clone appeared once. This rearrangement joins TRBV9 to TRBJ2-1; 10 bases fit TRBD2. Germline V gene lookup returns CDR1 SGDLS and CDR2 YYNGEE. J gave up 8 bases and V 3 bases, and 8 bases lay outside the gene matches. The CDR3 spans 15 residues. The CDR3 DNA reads TGTGCCAGCAGCGACGGGACTAGCGAAGGAGATGAGCAGTTCTTC. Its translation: CASSDGTSEGDEQFF.

CDR3 protein: CASSPGTGGDTQYF. For the CDR3, the DNA is TGTGCCAGCAGTCCAGGGACAGGGGGCGATACGCAGTATTTT. V is TRBV6-5 and J is TRBJ2-3; 12 bases line up with TRBD1. Germline V CDR1 and CDR2: MNHEY, SVGAGI. J lost 6 bases, V lost 5 bases, and 3 bases had no gene match. CDR3 size: 14 residues.

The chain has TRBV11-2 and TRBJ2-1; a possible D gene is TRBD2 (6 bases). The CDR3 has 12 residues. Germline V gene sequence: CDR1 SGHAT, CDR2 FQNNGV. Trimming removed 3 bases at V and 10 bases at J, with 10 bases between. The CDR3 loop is CASSFSGVEQFF. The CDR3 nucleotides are TGTGCCAGCAGCTTCTCGGGAGTGGAGCAGTTCTTC.

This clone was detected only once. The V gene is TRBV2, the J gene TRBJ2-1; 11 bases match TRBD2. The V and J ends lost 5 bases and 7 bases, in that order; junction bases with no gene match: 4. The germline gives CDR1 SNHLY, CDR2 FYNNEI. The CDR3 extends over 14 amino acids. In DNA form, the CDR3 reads TGTGCCAGCAGTTTGCGGACTAGCGGGAATGAGCAGTTCTTC. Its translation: CASSLRTSGNEQFF. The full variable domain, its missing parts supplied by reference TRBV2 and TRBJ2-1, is EPEVTQTPSHQVTQMGQEVILRCVPISNHLYFYWYRQILGQKVEFLVSFYNNEISEKSEIFDDQFSVERPDGSNFTLKIRSTKLEDSAMYFCASSLRTSGNEQFFGPGTRLTVL.

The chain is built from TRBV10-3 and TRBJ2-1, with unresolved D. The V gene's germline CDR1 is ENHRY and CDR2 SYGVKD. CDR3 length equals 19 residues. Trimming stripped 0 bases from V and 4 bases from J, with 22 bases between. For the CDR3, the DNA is TGTGCCATCAGTGAGTCCGCGGCCGATAACTATAGAATTTACAATGAGCAGTTCTTC. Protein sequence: CAISESAADNYRIYNEQFF.

CDR3 nucleotide sequence: TGTGCCAGCAGCTTGGCACGGGGAGGCAATCAGCCCCAGCATTTT. Its protein is CASSLARGGNQPQHF. V usage is TRBV5-5 and J usage is TRBJ1-5, with D uncertain. V lost 0 bases, J lost 2 bases, and 9 bases lay in between. Germline assignment: CDR1 SGHKS and CDR2 YYEKEE (reference sequence). The CDR3 consists of 15 residues.

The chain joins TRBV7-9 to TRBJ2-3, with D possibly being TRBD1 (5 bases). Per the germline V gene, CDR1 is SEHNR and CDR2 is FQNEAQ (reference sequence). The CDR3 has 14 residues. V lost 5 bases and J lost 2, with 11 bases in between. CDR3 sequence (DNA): TGTGCCAGCAGCACGACAGAAAACACAGATACGCAGTATTTT. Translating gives CASSTTENTDTQYF.

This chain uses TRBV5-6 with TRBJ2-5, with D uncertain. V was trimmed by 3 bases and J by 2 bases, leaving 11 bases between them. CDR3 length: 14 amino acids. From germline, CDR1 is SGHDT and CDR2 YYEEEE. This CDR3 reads CASSSPPEQETQYF. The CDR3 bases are TGTGCCAGCAGCTCCCCTCCAGAACAAGAGACCCAGTACTTC.

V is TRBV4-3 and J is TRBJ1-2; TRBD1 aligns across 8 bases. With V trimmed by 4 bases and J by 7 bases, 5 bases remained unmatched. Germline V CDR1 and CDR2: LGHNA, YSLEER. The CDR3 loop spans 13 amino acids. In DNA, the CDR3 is TGCGCCAGCAGCCTAGGGACAGGATCTGGCTACACCTTC. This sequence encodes CASSLGTGSGYTF.

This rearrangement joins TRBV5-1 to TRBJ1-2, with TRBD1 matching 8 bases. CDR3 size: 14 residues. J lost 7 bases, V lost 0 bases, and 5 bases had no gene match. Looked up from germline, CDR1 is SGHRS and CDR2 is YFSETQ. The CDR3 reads CASSLGQGIFGYTF. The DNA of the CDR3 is TGCGCCAGCAGCTTGGGACAGGGGATTTTTGGCTACACCTTC.

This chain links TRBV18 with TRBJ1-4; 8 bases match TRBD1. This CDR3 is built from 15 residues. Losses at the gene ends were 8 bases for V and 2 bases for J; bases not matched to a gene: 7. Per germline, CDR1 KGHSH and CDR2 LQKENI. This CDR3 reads CASTSDRGTNEKLFF. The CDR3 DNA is TGTGCCAGCACTTCCGACAGGGGCACTAATGAAAAACTGTTTTTT.

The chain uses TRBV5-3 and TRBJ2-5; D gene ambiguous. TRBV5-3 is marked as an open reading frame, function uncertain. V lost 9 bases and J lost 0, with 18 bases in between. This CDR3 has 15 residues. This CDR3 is CATPNLVGYQETQYF. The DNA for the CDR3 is TGTGCCACCCCAAACTTGGTCGGGTACCAAGAGACCCAGTACTTC.

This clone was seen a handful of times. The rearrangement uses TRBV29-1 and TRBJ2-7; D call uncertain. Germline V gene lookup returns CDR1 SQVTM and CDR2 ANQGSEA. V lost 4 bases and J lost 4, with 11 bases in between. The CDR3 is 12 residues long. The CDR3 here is CSVGATEYEQYF. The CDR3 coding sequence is TGCAGCGTTGGGGCCACGGAATACGAGCAGTACTTC.

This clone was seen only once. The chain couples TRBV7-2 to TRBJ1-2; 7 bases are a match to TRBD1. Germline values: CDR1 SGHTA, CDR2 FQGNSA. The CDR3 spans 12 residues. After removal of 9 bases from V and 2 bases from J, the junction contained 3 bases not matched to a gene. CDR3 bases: TGTGCCAGTAGACAGGGAAACTATGGCTACACCTTC. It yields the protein CASRQGNYGYTF.

The CDR3 DNA is TGTGCCAGCAGCCTCCCCCCCAGCACGGAGGCTGAAGCTTTCTTT. Its translation: CASSLPPSTEAEAFF. The chain uses TRBV28 and TRBJ1-1, with D unresolved. CDR1 and CDR2 (germline): MDHEN, SYDVKM. The CDR3 covers 15 residues. The ends were cut back, 6 bases at V and 6 bases at J, with 20 bases in the middle.

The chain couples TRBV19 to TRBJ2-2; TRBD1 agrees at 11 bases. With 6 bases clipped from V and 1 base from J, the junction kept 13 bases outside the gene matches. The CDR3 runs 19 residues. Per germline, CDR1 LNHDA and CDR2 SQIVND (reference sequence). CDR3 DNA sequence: TGTGCCAGTAGCCACCCTCGGGACAGGGGGTTATTGAACACCGGGGAGCTGTTTTTT. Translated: CASSHPRDRGLLNTGELFF.

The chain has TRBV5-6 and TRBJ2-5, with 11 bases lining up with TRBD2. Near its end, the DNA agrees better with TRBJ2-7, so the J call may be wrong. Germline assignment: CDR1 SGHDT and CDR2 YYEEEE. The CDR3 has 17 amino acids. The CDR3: CASSLGGTSGLSYEQYF. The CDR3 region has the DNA TGTGCCAGCAGCTTGGGAGGGACTAGCGGTCTCTCCTACGAGCAGTACTTC.

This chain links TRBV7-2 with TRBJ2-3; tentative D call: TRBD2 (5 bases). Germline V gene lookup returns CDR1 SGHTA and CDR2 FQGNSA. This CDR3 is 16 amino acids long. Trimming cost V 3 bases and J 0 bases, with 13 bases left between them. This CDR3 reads CASSFLGGSSTDTQYF. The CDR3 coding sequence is TGTGCCAGCAGCTTTCTTGGCGGGTCTAGCACAGATACGCAGTATTTT.

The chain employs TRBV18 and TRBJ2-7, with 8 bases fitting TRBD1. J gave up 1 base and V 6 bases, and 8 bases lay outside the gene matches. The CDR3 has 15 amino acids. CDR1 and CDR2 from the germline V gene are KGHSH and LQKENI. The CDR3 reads CASSRGQGMSYEQYF. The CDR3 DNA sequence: TGTGCCAGCTCCCGTGGACAGGGTATGTCCTACGAGCAGTACTTC.

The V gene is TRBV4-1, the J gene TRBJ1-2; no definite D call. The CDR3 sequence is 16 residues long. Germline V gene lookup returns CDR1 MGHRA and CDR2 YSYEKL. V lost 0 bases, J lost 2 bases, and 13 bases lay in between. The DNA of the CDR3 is TGCGCCAGCAGCCAAGACCCCATCATGGGCAACTATGGCTACACCTTC. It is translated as CASSQDPIMGNYGYTF.

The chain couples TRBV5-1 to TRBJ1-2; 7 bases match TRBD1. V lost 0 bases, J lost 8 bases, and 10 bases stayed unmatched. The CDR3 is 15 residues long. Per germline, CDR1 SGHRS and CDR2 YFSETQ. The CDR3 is CASSLDSDRAWGYTF. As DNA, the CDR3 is TGCGCCAGCAGCTTGGATTCAGACAGGGCTTGGGGCTACACCTTC.

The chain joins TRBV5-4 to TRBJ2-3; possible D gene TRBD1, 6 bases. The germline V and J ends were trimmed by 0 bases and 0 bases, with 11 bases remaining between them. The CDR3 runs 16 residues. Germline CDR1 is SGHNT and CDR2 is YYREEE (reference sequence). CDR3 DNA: TGTGCCAGCAGCTTGGCCGCAACAGGGAGCACAGATACGCAGTATTTT. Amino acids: CASSLAATGSTDTQYF.